This record covers a single T cell receptor beta chain. From germline, CDR1 is MNHEY and CDR2 SMNVEV (reference sequence). This CDR3 has 13 residues. After removal of 6 bases from V and 7 bases from J, the junction contained 8 bases not matched to a gene. TCRdb's table, derived via immunoSEQ multiplex PCR, lists solely in-frame clones and lacks some. The sample contains almost 200,000 clones, about 86% of which appear only once. The data originate from a study of blood T cell repertoires in COVID-19. Study context: PBMCs, B-cell-depleted T cells, or T cells provided the cDNA or gDNA that made up the material.

This clonotype was obtained from an older woman with acute or convalescent COVID-19. Sequenced material: peripheral blood. The rearrangement joins TRBV27 to TRBJ2-7; 8 positions match TRBD1. In DNA form, the CDR3 reads TGTGCCAGCAGGCCGACAGGGGCCTCGGAGCAGTACTTC. It translates to CASRPTGASEQYF.